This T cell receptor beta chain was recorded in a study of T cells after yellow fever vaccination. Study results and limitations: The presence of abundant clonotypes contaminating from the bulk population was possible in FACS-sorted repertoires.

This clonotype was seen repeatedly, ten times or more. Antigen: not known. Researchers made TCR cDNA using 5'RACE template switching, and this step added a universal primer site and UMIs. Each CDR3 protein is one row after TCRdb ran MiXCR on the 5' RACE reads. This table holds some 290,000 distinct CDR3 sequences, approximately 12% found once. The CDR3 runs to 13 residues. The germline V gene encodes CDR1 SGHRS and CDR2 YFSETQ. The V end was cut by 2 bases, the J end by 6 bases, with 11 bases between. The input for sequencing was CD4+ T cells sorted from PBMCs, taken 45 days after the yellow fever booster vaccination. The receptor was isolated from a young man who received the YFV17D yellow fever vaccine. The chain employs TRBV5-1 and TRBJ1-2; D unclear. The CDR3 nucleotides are TGCGCCAGCAGCTTTCCCACGGGAGATGGCTACACCTTC. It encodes CASSFPTGDGYTF.